This passage covers 8 T cell receptor beta chains from one sample sequenced in a study of cytomegalovirus exposure and HLA in healthy donors. Vbeta (60) and Jbeta (13) primers were used in the PCR. TCRdb's copy holds only in-frame clones and misses some; the assay was immunoSEQ multiplex PCR. The table records 210,000 or so clones, around 76% of them present only once. The sample consisted of PBMCs. Receptors originate from a man between 18 and 35 years old in good health and CMV-seronegative.

The V and J genes are TRBV28 and TRBJ2-1; 13 bases are shared with TRBD2. The CDR3 is 16 residues long. J lost 10 bases, V lost 4 bases, and 10 bases had no gene match. Germline loops: CDR1 MDHEN, CDR2 SYDVKM. The CDR3 DNA reads TGTGCCAGCAGTTCTCCCACTAGCGGGAGGGGAAGGGAGCAGTTCTTC. As protein: CASSSPTSGRGREQFF.

This clone has a handful of counts. The chain combines TRBV19 with TRBJ2-1, with TRBD1 identical over 10 bases. The CDR3 is 18 residues long. J lost 4 bases, V lost 3 bases, and 12 bases had no gene match. Per the germline V gene, CDR1 is LNHDA and CDR2 is SQIVND (reference sequence). The chain's CDR3 is CASSMAGRWTGGYNEQFF. For the CDR3, the DNA is TGTGCCAGTAGTATGGCCGGTCGTTGGACAGGGGGGTACAATGAGCAGTTCTTC. Variable domain in full (rest from reference TRBV19 and TRBJ2-1): DGGITQSPKYLFRKEGQNVTLSCEQNLNHDAMYWYRQDPGQGLRLIYYSQIVNDFQKGDIAEGYSVSREKKESFPLTVTSAQKNPTAFYLCASSMAGRWTGGYNEQFFGPGTRLTVL.

A single count supports this clone. This chain connects TRBV9 to TRBJ2-6, with TRBD1 matching over 12 bases. Trimming cost V 3 bases and J 0 bases; bases outside gene matches: 1. CDR1 SGDLS and CDR2 YYNGEE come from the germline V gene. The CDR3 extends over 17 amino acids. CDR3 DNA: TGTGCCAGCAGCGGGGGACAGGGGGCCTCTGGGGCCAACGTCCTGACTTTC. Translation: CASSGGQGASGANVLTF.

The rearrangement links TRBV4-1 to TRBJ2-7, with D possibly being TRBD2 (6 bases). Germline V lookup: CDR1 MGHRA, CDR2 YSYEKL. Trimming pared 3 bases from V and 7 bases from J, leaving 19 bases between. The CDR3 loop spans 15 amino acids. CDR3 DNA sequence: TGCGCCAGCAGCCACCCGGGACTCCAGGGATGGGAGCAGTACTTC. It specifies CASSHPGLQGWEQYF.

The V call is TRBV9, the J call TRBJ2-3; D possibly corresponds to TRBD1 (6 bases). Looked up from germline, CDR1 is SGDLS and CDR2 is YYNGEE. V shed 4 bases and J shed 0 bases, with 15 bases lying between them. The CDR3 is 16 amino acids. The DNA of the CDR3 is TGTGCCAGCAGCTTGGGACAAAGTTTTAGCACAGATACGCAGTATTTT. It codes for CASSLGQSFSTDTQYF.

The chain is built from TRBV2 and TRBJ2-2; 12 bases agree with TRBD2. CDR1 SNHLY and CDR2 FYNNEI come from the germline V gene. V trimming: 6 bases; J trimming: 6 bases; junction bases outside the gene matches: 8. This CDR3 region has 16 residues. The CDR3 DNA reads TGTGCCAGCAGGAAGACTAGCGGGAGTACCGCCGGGGAGCTGTTTTTT. As protein: CASRKTSGSTAGELFF.

This chain uses TRBV6-6 with TRBJ2-1, with 11 bases fitting TRBD2. In germline, CDR1 is MNHNY, CDR2 SVGAGI (reference sequence). The V gene end was trimmed by 3 bases and the J gene end by 5 bases; junction bases not matched to a gene: 6. This CDR3 has 16 amino acids. The CDR3 protein is CASSYSTLAGDNEQFF. CDR3 in DNA: TGTGCCAGCAGTTATTCAACACTAGCGGGAGACAATGAGCAGTTCTTC.

The V and J genes are TRBV28 and TRBJ2-1, with 8 nucleotides matching TRBD1. Germline V gene sequence: CDR1 MDHEN, CDR2 SYDVKM. Germline trimming cut 4 bases from V and 6 bases from J; bases unmatched to any gene: 8. The CDR3 contains 15 residues. CDR3 nucleotides: TGTGCCAGCAGTTCCCAGGGGGCAGCGCCCAATGAGCAGTTCTTC. Its protein product is CASSSQGAAPNEQFF.